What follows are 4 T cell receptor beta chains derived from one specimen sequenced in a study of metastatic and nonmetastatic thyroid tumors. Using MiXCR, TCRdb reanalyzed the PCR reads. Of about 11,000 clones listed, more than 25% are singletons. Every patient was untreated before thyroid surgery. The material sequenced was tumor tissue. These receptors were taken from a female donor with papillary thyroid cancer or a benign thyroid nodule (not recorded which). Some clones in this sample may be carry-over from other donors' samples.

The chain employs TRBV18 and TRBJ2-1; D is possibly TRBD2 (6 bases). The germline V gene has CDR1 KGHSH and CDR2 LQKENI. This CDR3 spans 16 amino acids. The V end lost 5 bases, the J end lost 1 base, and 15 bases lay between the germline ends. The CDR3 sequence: CASSSRPRGSYNEQFF. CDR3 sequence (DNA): TGTGCCAGCTCATCCAGGCCCCGGGGGTCCTACAATGAGCAGTTCTTC.

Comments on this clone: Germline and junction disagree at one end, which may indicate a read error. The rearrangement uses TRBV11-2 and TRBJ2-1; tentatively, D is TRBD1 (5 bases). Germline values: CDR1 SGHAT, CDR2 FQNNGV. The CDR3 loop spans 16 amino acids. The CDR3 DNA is TGTGCCAACAGCTTAGATTGGGGCCTGGACAACAATGAGCAGTTCTTC. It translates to CANSLDWGLDNNEQFF.

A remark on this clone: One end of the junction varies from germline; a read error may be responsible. CDR3 nucleotides: TGTACCACTAGTGATCGGGGGTTGAGCAATCAGCCCCAGCATTTT. This translates into CTTSDRGLSNQPQHF. V and J are TRBV24-1 and TRBJ1-5; tentatively, D is TRBD1 (5 bases). Germline V gene lookup returns CDR1 KGHDR and CDR2 SFDVKD. This CDR3 is built from 15 residues.

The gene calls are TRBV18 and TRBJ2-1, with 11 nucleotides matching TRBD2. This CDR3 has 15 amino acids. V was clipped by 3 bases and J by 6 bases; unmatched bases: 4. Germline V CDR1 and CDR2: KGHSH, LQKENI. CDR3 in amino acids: CASSPVAGGRNEQFF. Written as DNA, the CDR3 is TGTGCCAGCTCACCGGTAGCGGGGGGGCGCAATGAGCAGTTCTTC.